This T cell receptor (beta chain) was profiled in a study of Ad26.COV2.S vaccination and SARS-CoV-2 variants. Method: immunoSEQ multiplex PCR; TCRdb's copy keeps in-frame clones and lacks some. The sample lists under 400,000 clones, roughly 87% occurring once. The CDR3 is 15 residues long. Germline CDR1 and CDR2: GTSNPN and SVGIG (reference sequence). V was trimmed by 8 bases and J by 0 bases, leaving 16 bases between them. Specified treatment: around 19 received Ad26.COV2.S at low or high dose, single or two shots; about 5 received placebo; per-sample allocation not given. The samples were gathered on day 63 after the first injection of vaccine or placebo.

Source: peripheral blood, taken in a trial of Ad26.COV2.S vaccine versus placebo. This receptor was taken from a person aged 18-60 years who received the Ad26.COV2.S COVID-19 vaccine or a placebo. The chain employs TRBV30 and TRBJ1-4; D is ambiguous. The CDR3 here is CAIDNGIATNEKLFF. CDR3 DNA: TGTGCCATTGACAATGGGATTGCAACTAATGAAAAACTGTTTTTT.